One and the same sample provided the 30 T cell receptor beta chains below, sequenced in a study of cytomegalovirus exposure and HLA in healthy donors. Some clones are missing from TCRdb's copy, which holds only in-frame ones; the method was immunoSEQ multiplex PCR. The repertoire consists of about 220,000 clones, with about 93% occurring once and the leading ten covering approximately 0.99%. The sample taken for sequencing was PBMCs. All receptors come from a woman aged 18-30 years in good health and CMV-seronegative.

The chain employs TRBV29-1 and TRBJ2-1, with D perhaps TRBD2 (6 bases). In germline, CDR1 is SQVTM, CDR2 ANQGSEA. Trimming shortened V by 8 bases and J by 2 bases, and 19 bases separated the two germline ends. The length of the CDR3 is 15 residues. The CDR3 loop is CSFDNGLSAYNEQFF. CDR3 DNA sequence: TGCAGCTTCGACAACGGACTATCGGCCTACAATGAGCAGTTCTTC.

The chain joins TRBV7-2 to TRBJ2-7; 8 nucleotides match TRBD1. There are 14 residues in the CDR3. V lost 6 bases and J lost 6; bases outside the gene matches: 10. Germline V gene sequence: CDR1 SGHTA, CDR2 FQGNSA. Here the CDR3 reads CASRRDRPSPEQYF. The CDR3 coding sequence is TGTGCCAGCAGGAGGGACAGGCCCTCTCCCGAGCAGTACTTC. The full variable domain, completed using reference TRBV7-2 and TRBJ2-7, is GAGVSQSPSNKVTEKGKDVELRCDPISGHTALYWYRQSLGQGLEFLIYFQGNSAPDKSGLPSDRFSAERTGGSVSTLTIQRTQQEDSAVYLCASRRDRPSPEQYFGPGTRLTVT.

In regard to this clone: The same CDR3 arises from other DNA sequences in this sample as well. This chain uses TRBV5-1 with TRBJ1-1; D remains ambiguous. Germline-derived CDR1 and CDR2 are SGHRS and YFSETQ. This CDR3 has 14 residues. V was cut by 0 bases and J by 0 bases, with 6 bases left in between. CDR3 in DNA: TGCGCCAGCAGCTTGGGGCAGGTGAACACTGAAGCTTTCTTT. This gives the protein CASSLGQVNTEAFF. Full variable domain (missing parts from reference TRBV5-1 and TRBJ1-1): KAGVTQTPRYLIKTRGQQVTLSCSPISGHRSVSWYQQTPGQGLQFLFEYFSETQRNKGNFPGRFSGRQFSNSRSEMNVSTLELGDSALYLCASSLGQVNTEAFFGQGTRLTVV.

The V and J genes are TRBV29-1 and TRBJ1-1; D remains ambiguous. Germline values: CDR1 SQVTM, CDR2 ANQGSEA. The V and J ends lost 7 bases and 0 bases respectively, with 15 bases between them. The CDR3 loop spans 14 amino acids. DNA for the CDR3: TGCAGCGCCAAATATAGCCCCTTGAACACTGAAGCTTTCTTT. This codes for CSAKYSPLNTEAFF.

V usage is TRBV5-1 and J usage is TRBJ1-1; D is perhaps TRBD1 (5 bases). V gave up 3 bases and J gave up 3 bases, with 12 bases separating them. Germline V lookup: CDR1 SGHRS, CDR2 YFSETQ. The CDR3 is 14 amino acids. CDR3 bases: TGCGCCAGCAGCTGGCAGGGCAGGGACACTGAAGCTTTCTTT. Translation gives CASSWQGRDTEAFF.

The chain carries TRBV6-5 and TRBJ1-3, with a tentative D call TRBD1 (5 bases). The V and J ends lost 11 bases and 2 bases respectively, with 13 bases between them. Germline V CDR1 and CDR2: MNHEY, SVGAGI. This CDR3 has 13 amino acids. The CDR3 spells CASGGRAGNTIYF. The CDR3 bases are TGTGCCTCCGGGGGGAGAGCTGGAAACACCATATATTTT.

This chain links TRBV4-2 with TRBJ1-1; 7 bases match TRBD1. This CDR3 is built from 16 residues. CDR1 is LGHNA and CDR2 is YNFKEQ in the germline V gene. V trimming: 1 base; J trimming: 0 bases; junction bases outside the gene matches: 5. Here the CDR3 reads CASSQVMGTVNTEAFF. The CDR3 DNA reads TGTGCCAGCAGCCAAGTGATGGGGACAGTGAACACTGAAGCTTTCTTT.

The chain couples TRBV18 to TRBJ2-7; D possibly corresponds to TRBD2 (7 bases). The V end lost 2 bases, the J end lost 5 bases, and 25 bases lay between the germline ends. The CDR3 is made up of 18 amino acids. Per the germline V gene, CDR1 is KGHSH and CDR2 is LQKENI. The CDR3 nucleotides are TGTGCCAGCTCACCATTAACAGGGAGGGGTTCTGGGGCGAACGAGCAGTACTTC. It translates to CASSPLTGRGSGANEQYF.

The table lists this clone with a count of one. The chain combines TRBV12-5 with TRBJ2-7; maybe TRBD2 (6 bases). The V gene lost 6 bases and the J gene lost 4 bases, with 16 bases spanning the gap. The CDR3 extends over 14 amino acids. Germline CDR1 and CDR2: LGHNT and FRNRAP. The CDR3 DNA sequence: TGTGCTAGTGGGGATACGACGGGGGAGTACGAGCAGTACTTC. Its translation: CASGDTTGEYEQYF.

In nucleotides, the CDR3 is TGTGCCAGCAGCCGAGACGGGACAGACTCCAATGAGCAGTTCTTC. Protein sequence: CASSRDGTDSNEQFF. The V gene is TRBV11-3, the J gene TRBJ2-1; 7 bases are a match to TRBD1. Germline V gene sequence: CDR1 SGHNT, CDR2 YENEEA. The CDR3 runs 15 residues. With V trimmed by 5 bases and J by 6 bases, 10 bases remained unmatched.

The chain joins TRBV28 to TRBJ1-1; 7 nucleotides agree with TRBD1. CDR3 size: 18 residues. CDR1 and CDR2 from the germline V gene are MDHEN and SYDVKM. The trim removed 6 bases at V and 2 bases at J, leaving 18 bases unmatched. CDR3 residues: CASRPIRGQEGGNTEAFF. DNA for the CDR3: TGTGCCAGCAGGCCTATACGAGGACAGGAAGGGGGAAACACTGAAGCTTTCTTT.

This clone was seen only a few times. The chain carries TRBV6-5 and TRBJ2-7; 8 nucleotides line up with TRBD1. After removal of 0 bases from V and 3 bases from J, the junction contained 4 bases not matched to a gene. Germline values: CDR1 MNHEY, CDR2 SVGAGI. The CDR3 has 15 residues. The CDR3 loop is CASSYSTTGGYEQYF. The CDR3 coding sequence is TGTGCCAGCAGTTACTCTACCACAGGGGGCTACGAGCAGTACTTC.

The chain employs TRBV5-1 and TRBJ1-2; D gene ambiguous. The germline V and J ends were trimmed by 0 bases and 4 bases, with 19 bases remaining between them. The CDR3 length is 17 residues. Germline V gives CDR1 SGHRS, CDR2 YFSETQ. CDR3 region: CASSLDLDSSASYGYTF. The CDR3 nucleotides read TGCGCCAGCAGCTTGGATTTGGACTCTTCAGCCAGCTATGGCTACACCTTC. Looking up the rest from reference TRBV5-1 and TRBJ1-2 gives the full variable domain: KAGVTQTPRYLIKTRGQQVTLSCSPISGHRSVSWYQQTPGQGLQFLFEYFSETQRNKGNFPGRFSGRQFSNSRSEMNVSTLELGDSALYLCASSLDLDSSASYGYTFGSGTRLTVV.

A single count supports this clone. This sequence joins TRBV6-6 and TRBJ1-4; 7 bases match TRBD1. The CDR3 spans 13 residues. Germline V gives CDR1 MNHNY, CDR2 SVGAGI (reference sequence). V was clipped by 8 bases and J by 11 bases; unmatched bases: 11. The CDR3 DNA reads TGTGCCAGCGGAGGGACAGCGCCCGGGAAACTGTTTTTT. Translating gives CASGGTAPGKLFF.

The chain recombines TRBV2 with TRBJ1-4, with unresolved D. CDR3 size: 11 residues. Between the trimmed V and J ends, which lost 5 bases and 4 bases, there was a span of 2 bases. CDR1 and CDR2 from the germline V gene are SNHLY and FYNNEI. CDR3 protein: CASSRNEKLFF. The CDR3 bases are TGTGCCAGCAGTCGTAATGAAAAACTGTTTTTT.

The chain is built from TRBV28 and TRBJ1-5; 10 bases match TRBD1. J lost 5 bases, V lost 6 bases, and 16 bases had no gene match. This CDR3 spans 18 amino acids. Germline CDR1 reads MDHEN; CDR2 reads SYDVKM. In DNA form, the CDR3 reads TGTGCCAGCAGACGTATAGAGACCGGGACAGGGGCTTATCAGCCCCAGCATTTT. This translates into CASRRIETGTGAYQPQHF.

The chain uses TRBV6-5 and TRBJ1-4; D gene unclear. Germline V gene data show CDR1 as MNHEY and CDR2 as SVGAGI. Deletions cut 2 bases from V and 5 bases from J, with 3 bases between. The CDR3 runs to 12 residues. CDR3 bases: TGTGCCAGCAGTTACCCAAATGAAAAACTGTTTTTT. Its protein product is CASSYPNEKLFF.

This chain links TRBV28 with TRBJ2-1; 12 bases map to TRBD2. CDR3 length: 17 amino acids. The V gene's germline CDR1 is MDHEN and CDR2 SYDVKM. The J segment lost 8 bases and the V segment lost 5 bases, leaving 13 bases of the junction unmatched. Here the CDR3 DNA reads TGTGCCAGCAGTGGGGGATTGACTAGCGGGAGCGGCCATGAGCAGTTCTTC. Protein sequence: CASSGGLTSGSGHEQFF.

V is TRBV6-5 and J is TRBJ1-5; no firm D call. The CDR3 totals 9 residues. V lost 10 bases, J lost 7 bases, and 5 bases lay in between. CDR1 is MNHEY, CDR2 SVGAGI, per germline. DNA for the CDR3: TGTGCCATAGCACAGCCCCAGCATTTT. It is translated as CAIAQPQHF.

This chain joins TRBV5-6 and TRBJ2-7; maybe TRBD1 (6 bases). The V gene lost 6 bases and the J gene lost 0 bases, with 19 bases spanning the gap. This CDR3 is 16 amino acids long. Germline CDR1 SGHDT, CDR2 YYEEEE. CDR3 DNA: TGTGCCAGCACCGAACGTACGGGACACCTCTCCTACGAGCAGTACTTC. It codes for CASTERTGHLSYEQYF.

The chain is built from TRBV6-6 and TRBJ2-5; 9 nucleotides line up with TRBD1. V shed 1 base and J 3 bases; nucleotides not matched to a gene: 6. Germline CDR1 is MNHNY and CDR2 is SVGAGI (reference sequence). The CDR3 totals 16 residues. The chain's CDR3 is CASSYFLRDREETQYF. The CDR3 DNA follows: TGTGCCAGCAGTTACTTTCTCCGGGACAGGGAAGAGACCCAGTACTTC.

V is TRBV6-1 and J is TRBJ1-5; D is perhaps TRBD1 (5 bases). There are 15 residues in the CDR3. Germline-derived CDR1 and CDR2 are MNHNS and SASEGT. Trimming stripped 0 bases from V and 2 bases from J, with 8 bases between. The CDR3 region has the DNA TGTGCCAGCAGTGAAGCGTTAGGGGGCAATCAGCCCCAGCATTTT. This encodes CASSEALGGNQPQHF.

This clone showed up just once. The chain couples TRBV27 to TRBJ2-1, with a possible D match to TRBD1 (5 bases). Looked up from germline, CDR1 is MNHEY and CDR2 is SMNVEV (reference sequence). The CDR3 runs to 14 residues. V lost 5 bases, J lost 4 bases, and 12 bases lay in between. The CDR3 sequence is CASSGAGEYNEQFF. The CDR3 DNA is TGTGCCAGCAGTGGGGCAGGCGAGTACAATGAGCAGTTCTTC.

V gene TRBV9 combines with J gene TRBJ1-2; 7 bases agree with TRBD1. The J segment lost 0 bases and the V segment lost 0 bases, leaving 2 bases of the junction unmatched. The V gene's germline CDR1 is SGDLS and CDR2 YYNGEE. This CDR3 is 15 amino acids long. CDR3 nucleotides: TGTGCCAGCAGCGTAGGTGACAGGGCTAACTATGGCTACACCTTC. Amino acid sequence: CASSVGDRANYGYTF.

The chain uses TRBV11-1 and TRBJ2-1; 16 bases match TRBD2. Per the germline V gene, CDR1 is SGHAT and CDR2 is FQDESV (reference sequence). V lost 6 bases, J lost 6 bases, and 14 bases stayed unmatched. The CDR3 totals 19 residues. The CDR3 DNA reads TGTGCCAGCAGTCATACACCGGGACTAGCGGGAGGGCTTTCCAATGAGCAGTTCTTC. This encodes CASSHTPGLAGGLSNEQFF.

The chain combines TRBV27 with TRBJ2-7, with a weak D call TRBD2 (6 bases). Germline V lookup: CDR1 MNHEY, CDR2 SMNVEV (reference sequence). The CDR3 contains 17 residues. CDR3 protein: CATNPGMVGGKVYEQYF. The CDR3 nucleotides are TGTGCGACCAACCCGGGGATGGTGGGAGGTAAGGTCTACGAGCAGTACTTC.

This rearrangement joins TRBV19 to TRBJ2-3, with 7 bases matching TRBD2. The V segment lost 5 bases and the J segment 1 base; nucleotides outside the gene matches: 18. Germline loops: CDR1 LNHDA, CDR2 SQIVND (reference sequence). This CDR3 has 19 residues. This chain's CDR3 is CASSVYLSWGRAGTDTQYF. The CDR3 DNA sequence: TGTGCCAGTAGTGTTTATCTGTCATGGGGGAGGGCCGGCACAGATACGCAGTATTTT.

The gene calls are TRBV2 and TRBJ2-3; the D gene is possibly TRBD1 (5 bases). V lost 5 bases and J 4 bases, leaving 13 bases between the germline ends. CDR3 length: 14 amino acids. CDR1 is SNHLY and CDR2 is FYNNEI in the germline V gene. CDR3 loop: CASSNSGFPDTQYF. The CDR3 DNA sequence: TGTGCCAGCAGTAACTCAGGGTTCCCAGATACGCAGTATTTT.

This chain uses TRBV5-1 with TRBJ2-7, with D possibly matching TRBD2 (6 bases). The length of the CDR3 is 15 residues. Per germline, CDR1 SGHRS and CDR2 YFSETQ. V dropped 0 bases and J dropped 0 bases, with 10 bases sitting between them. This chain's CDR3 is CASSLEAGSSYEQYF. CDR3 nucleotides: TGCGCCAGCAGCTTGGAGGCCGGGAGCTCCTACGAGCAGTACTTC.

The CDR3 sequence: CASSLGLAGGPGELFF. The CDR3 coding sequence is TGCGCCAGCAGCTTGGGACTAGCGGGAGGGCCCGGGGAGCTGTTTTTT. The V gene is TRBV5-1, the J gene TRBJ2-2; 14 nucleotides line up with TRBD2. Germline V gene data show CDR1 as SGHRS and CDR2 as YFSETQ. This CDR3 contains 16 residues. Trimming removed 0 bases from V and 6 bases from J; junction bases left unmatched: 1.